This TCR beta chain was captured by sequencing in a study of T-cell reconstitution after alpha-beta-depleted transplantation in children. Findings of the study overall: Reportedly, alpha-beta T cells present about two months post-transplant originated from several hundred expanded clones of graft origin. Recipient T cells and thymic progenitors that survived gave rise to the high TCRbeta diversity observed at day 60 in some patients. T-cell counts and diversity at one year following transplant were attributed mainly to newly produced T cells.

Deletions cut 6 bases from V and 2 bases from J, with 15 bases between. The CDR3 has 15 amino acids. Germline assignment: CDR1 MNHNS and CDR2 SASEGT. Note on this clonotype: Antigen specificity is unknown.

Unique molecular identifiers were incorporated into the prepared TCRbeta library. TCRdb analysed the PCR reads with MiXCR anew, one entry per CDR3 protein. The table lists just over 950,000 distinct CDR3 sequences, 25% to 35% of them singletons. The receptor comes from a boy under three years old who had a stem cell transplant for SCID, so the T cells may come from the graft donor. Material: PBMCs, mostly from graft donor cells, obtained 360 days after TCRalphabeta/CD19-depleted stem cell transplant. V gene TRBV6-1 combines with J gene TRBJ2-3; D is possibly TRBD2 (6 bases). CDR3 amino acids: CASSHPGTPTDTQYF. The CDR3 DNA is TGTGCCAGCAGCCACCCCGGGACTCCCACAGATACGCAGTATTTT.